The present T cell receptor (beta chain) was sequenced within a study of Tregs in tolerant kidney transplant recipients (dated by TCRdb to between 2018 and 2021). About the investigation overall: Related donors were used in the transplants with nonmyeloablative bone marrow transplantation, and mixed chimerism was transient in the human trials. Before combined kidney and bone marrow transplantation, this study identified donor-specific regulatory T cells using TCRbeta sequencing and then followed those same cells after transplant. Here is what the overall study found, with its caveats: The most biologically relevant and donor-specific TCRbeta repertoire appeared to be identified by expanding Tregs with activated donor B cells. Because only a small number of patients were included, the study had limitations, and the results will need to be validated in larger populations as well as under other immunosuppression protocols. For some patients, the PCR primers changed as time went on, which meant samples from those patients could not be compared with one another at the nucleotide level. Biological reproducibility was not examined directly, but technical replication error appeared to be minimal. Donor-specific Treg expansion exceeded global Treg expansion in tolerant patients, suggesting antigen-driven rather than nonspecific expansion.

As regards this clone: Its antigen specificity is not known. There are no base qualities to consult, and no much larger clone falls within one base.

For TCRbeta CDR3 sequencing, genomic DNA was extracted from sorted cells using the QIAGEN DNeasy Blood and Tissue Kit. Through immunoSEQ, high-throughput TCRbeta CDR3 sequencing was done commercially, including PCR amplification with internal controls and bias correction. Per the original workflow: A unique productive TCRbeta sequence was defined by the CDR3 nucleotide sequence when primers matched, and otherwise by the CDR3 amino acid sequence together with the Vbeta and Jbeta genes. To correct sorting error, sequences shared between sorted populations at a frequency ratio of 2:1 or less were removed; the rest were assigned to the higher population. Sequences were defined as donor-reactive when expanded at least 5-fold in CFSE-low cells versus unstimulated cells and present at a frequency of at least 0.01% in CFSE-low cells. Jensen-Shannon divergence, calculated on the top 100 TCRbeta sequences ranked by frequency, was used to quantify repertoire divergence. For samples with multiple sequencing runs, sorting error was corrected separately for each run before the runs were pooled. Drawn from immuneACCESS, this table holds only the in-frame rearrangements with V and J called that TCRdb kept. Clones are partly lost; checked studies trace under half to an unresolved V gene and leave the rest unexplained. The V and J calls and the clone size are those of that table, but D and trimming were determined from the DNA. The sample yields fewer than 80,000 clones; 85% to 90% were counted once. In total, the top ten clones hold approximately 0.4% of the sample.

In light of the paper, this sample's time point label describes: blood sample drawn before combined kidney and bone marrow transplant. Unstimulated Tregs (CD4+CD25+CD127-), CD4+ non-Tregs (CD4+CD25-), CD4 and CD8 cells were FACS-sorted from thawed PBMCs. 4 combined kidney and bone marrow transplant recipients from the ITN036ST trial were included as patients, and samples were available only from these trial subjects. Healthy control blood was processed to PBMCs with a Ficoll density gradient and then cryopreserved, whereas patient PBMCs were collected both before and after transplant. V has 4 bases trimmed and J has 4 bases trimmed; junction bases matching no gene number 6. The germline V gene yields SGHTS for CDR1 and YDEGEE for CDR2. The CDR3 measures 14 amino acids from cysteine to phenylalanine. The entry retains the CDR3 DNA only, 42 bases that are in frame from base 1.

This clonotype was sampled from a human donor who received a combined kidney and bone marrow transplant. The sequencing here drew on CD4+ T cells from blood, taken before the transplant. The V and J genes are TRBV5-8 and TRBJ2-5; TRBD1 fits 8 bases in the junction. The CDR3 region: CASSPGQGGETQYF. The bases read TGTGCCAGCAGCCCAGGACAGGGTGGAGAGACCCAGTACTTC.